The 2 T cell receptor beta chains given below trace back to one sample, sequenced in a study of T-cell reconstitution after alpha-beta-depleted transplantation in children. Researchers prepared the TCRbeta library using unique molecular identifiers, the study reports. One entry per CDR3 protein results from TCRdb running MiXCR on the PCR reads. The sample holds some 490,000 distinct CDR3 sequences, around 13% seen once. The source was PBMCs from the stem cell graft donor, collected from the stem cell graft. The receptors were sampled from a human donor who donated a stem cell graft to a child with combined immunodeficiency.

The chain is built from TRBV20-1 and TRBJ1-5; D unclear. This CDR3 contains 15 residues. Trimming cost V 0 bases and J 3 bases, with 12 bases left between them. Germline V gene sequence: CDR1 DFQATT, CDR2 SNEGSKA (reference sequence). In DNA, the CDR3 is TGCAGTGCTAGAGATTCGGGCCGTGCCAATCAGCCCCAGCATTTT. It codes for CSARDSGRANQPQHF.

This clonotype was detected a few times. This chain uses TRBV4-2 with TRBJ2-1; 8 bases match TRBD1. The germline V gene encodes CDR1 LGHNA and CDR2 YNFKEQ. This CDR3 spans 16 amino acids. V was clipped by 0 bases and J by 5 bases; unmatched bases: 6. DNA for the CDR3: TGTGCCAGCAGCCAAGAGGGGGACAGGACTCACAATGAGCAGTTCTTC. It yields the protein CASSQEGDRTHNEQFF.